A selection of T cell receptor beta chains follows, all from one sample in a study of cytomegalovirus exposure and HLA in healthy donors. The table came from immunoSEQ multiplex PCR; TCRdb's copy has only in-frame clones and leaves some out. The sample shows just over 95,000 clones, roughly 79% of them seen only once. Specimen: PBMCs. These receptors were obtained from a woman in her forties in good health and CMV-seronegative. The CDR3 runs from the conserved cysteine through the conserved F or W. D genes are given only for firm matches. Size is omitted from some rows. Given values are once, few, many or a class for expanded clones.

CDR3 length,J gene,D gene,clone size,V gene,CDR3 DNA,CDR3 protein
17,TRBJ2-4,TRBD2,.,TRBV10-3,TGTGCCATCAGTGAGCCGACTAGCGGATTAGCCAAAAACATTCAGTACTTC,CAISEPTSGLAKNIQYF
14,TRBJ1-3,.,few,TRBV7-9,TGTGCCAGCAGCTTAGCACTCTCTGGAAACACCATATATTTT,CASSLALSGNTIYF
16,TRBJ1-1,.,.,TRBV5-1,TGCGCCAGCAGCTTGGGAGGGGGGGTGATGAACACTGAAGCTTTCTTT,CASSLGGGVMNTEAFF
15,TRBJ1-4,TRBD1,.,TRBV7-2,TGTGCCAGCAGCGGGACAGGGCTAACTAATGAAAAACTGTTTTTT,CASSGTGLTNEKLFF
13,TRBJ1-2,.,.,TRBV5-6,TGTGCCAGCATCCTGAGAGGGCCAGGCGGCTACACCTTC,CASILRGPGGYTF
13,TRBJ2-7,.,.,TRBV5-6,TGTGCCAGCAGCGGCGGAGAGTCGCGGGAGCAGTACTTC,CASSGGESREQYF
10,TRBJ2-1,.,.,TRBV29-1,TGCAGCGTCACGGTAGCGGAGCAGTTCTTC,CSVTVAEQFF
16,TRBJ1-2,TRBD1,once,TRBV25-1,TGTGCCAGCAGTGAATCGTTACGGGACAGTCACTATGGCTACACCTTC,CASSESLRDSHYGYTF
16,TRBJ2-2,TRBD2,once,TRBV7-9,TGTGCCTGTACGGAGCGGGGCCGTCCGAACACCGGGGAGCTGTTTTTT,CACTERGRPNTGELFF
14,TRBJ1-1,TRBD1,.,TRBV7-9,TGTGCCAGCAGCGCCTGGACAGGGAAGGGTGAAGCTTTCTTT,CASSAWTGKGEAFF
15,TRBJ1-2,TRBD1,once,TRBV5-1,TGCGCCAGCAGCTCGGGACAGGGGGCACCTTATGGCTACACCTTC,CASSSGQGAPYGYTF
13,TRBJ1-4,TRBD1,.,TRBV9,TGTGCCAGCAGCGTAGGACAGGGAGAAAAACTGTTTTTT,CASSVGQGEKLFF
15,TRBJ2-5,TRBD2,.,TRBV19,TGTGCCAGTAGTATTAGCGGGGGGAATGGAGAGACCCAGTACTTC,CASSISGGNGETQYF
15,TRBJ2-2,TRBD2,.,TRBV19,TGTGCCAGTAGTATAGCTGGGGGGGGCACCGGGGAGCTGTTTTTT,CASSIAGGGTGELFF
12,TRBJ1-1,.,.,TRBV19,TGTGCCAGTAAGGAGGGGTATACTGAAGCTTTCTTT,CASKEGYTEAFF
17,TRBJ2-4,.,.,TRBV5-1,TGCGCCAGCAGCTTGGGACTGCCGAACCTAGCCAAAAACATTCAGTACTTC,CASSLGLPNLAKNIQYF
16,TRBJ2-5,TRBD2,once,TRBV5-1,TGCGCCAGCAGCTTAGGAGCGGGGGGCCTCCAAGAGACCCAGTACTTC,CASSLGAGGLQETQYF
16,TRBJ1-3,.,.,TRBV19,TGTGCCAGTAGCCGAGGCGAGGCGAGCTCTGGAAACACCATATATTTT,CASSRGEASSGNTIYF
13,TRBJ1-5,TRBD1,.,TRBV19,TGTGCCAGCCTCGGGACAGATTATCAGCCCCAGCATTTT,CASLGTDYQPQHF
13,TRBJ1-1,.,few,TRBV30,TGTGCCTGGAGTGTAGGGGGTAACACTGAAGCTTTCTTT,CAWSVGGNTEAFF
19,TRBJ2-3,TRBD2,.,TRBV9,TGTGCCAGCAGCCCACGGGGGGTAGCGGGGGGCCCTGCCACAGATACGCAGTATTTT,CASSPRGVAGGPATDTQYF
15,TRBJ2-2,TRBD2,once,TRBV2,TGTGCCAGCAGCGTAGCGGGGCTGAACACCGGGGAGCTGTTTTTT,CASSVAGLNTGELFF
15,TRBJ2-5,TRBD2,.,TRBV9,TGTGCCAGCAGCGTTACTAGCGGGGGGAACACGCCCCAGTACTTC,CASSVTSGGNTPQYF